Listed here are 10 T cell receptor beta chains from one sample, sequenced in a study of early T cells in non-severe SARS-CoV-2 infection. TCRdb re-analysed the 5' RACE reads in MiXCR, keeping a single row per CDR3 protein. This sample yields more than 80,000 distinct CDR3 sequences, of which about 10% are seen a single time; about 5% belongs to the top ten. The sequencing sample was made of whole blood. The receptors stem from an adult who was a healthcare worker with PCR-confirmed SARS-CoV-2 infection or an uninfected control (not recorded which).

This clonotype was counted at least ten times. This chain uses TRBV20-1 with TRBJ2-7, with TRBD2 matching 10 bases. The germline gives CDR1 DFQATT, CDR2 SNEGSKA (reference sequence). Germline trimming cut 6 bases from V and 4 bases from J; bases unmatched to any gene: 6. The CDR3 totals 13 residues. The DNA of the CDR3 is TGCAGTGCCGAGGGACTAGCGAAATACGAGCAGTACTTC. Residues: CSAEGLAKYEQYF.

This clonotype was observed a few times. V gene TRBV7-9 combines with J gene TRBJ1-5, with D possibly matching TRBD1 (5 bases). Trimming cost V 5 bases and J 8 bases, with 16 bases left between them. Germline loops: CDR1 SEHNR, CDR2 FQNEAQ (reference sequence). The CDR3 loop spans 14 amino acids. The CDR3 sequence is CASSLNGGSEPQHF. In DNA form, the CDR3 reads TGTGCCAGCAGCCTCAACGGGGGTTCAGAGCCCCAGCATTTT.

This sequence joins TRBV12-3 or TRBV12-4 and TRBJ1-2; D may be TRBD1 (6 bases). CDR3 size: 15 residues. V was clipped by 10 bases and J by 8 bases, with 26 bases between them. CDR3 loop: CATKGVLEGALGYTF. DNA of the CDR3: TGTGCCACCAAGGGGGTGTTAGAAGGGGCCTTAGGCTACACCTTC.

The J gene is TRBJ1-1, the V gene TRBV7-9, with D hard to call. Trimming stripped 4 bases from V and 4 bases from J, with 10 bases between. This CDR3 is 13 amino acids long. Germline lookup yields CDR1 SEHNR and CDR2 FQNEAQ (reference sequence). The chain's CDR3 is CASSSGITTEAFF. CDR3 DNA: TGTGCCAGCAGCTCCGGAATTACCACTGAAGCTTTCTTT.

The chain joins TRBV15 to TRBJ2-1; D may be TRBD1 or TRBD2 (6 bases each). Trimming shortened V by 4 bases and J by 1 base, and 14 bases separated the two germline ends. Looked up from germline, CDR1 is LNHNV and CDR2 is YYDKDF (reference sequence). This CDR3 spans 16 amino acids. The CDR3 here is CATSITGARSYNEQFF. The CDR3 DNA reads as TGTGCCACCAGCATAACGGGGGCGAGGTCCTACAATGAGCAGTTCTTC.

At least ten counts were recorded for this clonotype. This rearrangement joins TRBV6-5 to TRBJ2-7; D gene uncertain. The CDR3 loop spans 14 amino acids. Trimming removed 0 bases from V and 3 bases from J, with 9 bases in between. Germline lookup yields CDR1 MNHEY and CDR2 SVGAGI. Here the CDR3 DNA reads TGTGCCAGCAGTTACTCGTGGCAGAACTACGAGCAGTACTTC. The encoded protein is CASSYSWQNYEQYF.

The chain carries TRBV5-4 and TRBJ2-7; 8 bases line up with TRBD1. Germline values: CDR1 SGHNT, CDR2 YYREEE (reference sequence). V lost 0 bases to trimming and J lost 7 bases; unmatched junction nucleotides: 6. The CDR3 is 14 amino acids. CDR3 amino acids: CASSLGTGQVEQYF. CDR3 bases: TGTGCCAGCAGCTTGGGGACAGGGCAGGTGGAGCAGTACTTC.

This clonotype turned up a few times. Written as DNA, the CDR3 is TGTGCCAGCAGCACCGGGACAGGGGGCGTTAATGAAAAACTGTTTTTT. Its protein is CASSTGTGGVNEKLFF. V gene TRBV7-7 combines with J gene TRBJ1-4; 12 bases agree with TRBD1. Germline CDR1 reads SSHAT; CDR2 reads FNYEAQ (reference sequence). V lost 5 bases and J lost 4; bases outside the gene matches: 5. The CDR3 totals 16 residues.

This clonotype occurred a few times. V gene TRBV7-3 combines with J gene TRBJ2-3; TRBD1 matches at 7 bases. The length of the CDR3 is 14 residues. With 6 bases clipped from V and 0 bases from J, the junction kept 3 bases outside the gene matches. Germline lookup yields CDR1 SGHTA and CDR2 FQGTGA. In nucleotides, the CDR3 is TGTGCCAGCAGAAAGGGGGCAAGCACAGATACGCAGTATTTT. It encodes CASRKGASTDTQYF.

This clonotype was counted between two and nine times. V gene TRBV28 combines with J gene TRBJ2-7, with TRBD2 matching over 10 bases. CDR1 MDHEN and CDR2 SYDVKM come from the germline V gene. The junction had 10 bases not matched to a gene; V was cut back by 9 bases and J by 5 bases. This CDR3 is 14 amino acids long. CDR3 amino acids: CASKTAGGPHEQYF. For the CDR3, the DNA is TGTGCCAGTAAAACAGCGGGAGGGCCCCACGAGCAGTACTTC.